This note documents a single TCR beta chain sequence. As yet, its antigen is unknown. This sample is drawn from a study of cytomegalovirus exposure and HLA in healthy donors. Donors were nominally healthy when sampled, though unrecorded immune exposures were likely. It was with 60 Vbeta and 13 Jbeta primers that the PCR ran. Some clones are missing from TCRdb's copy, which holds only in-frame ones; the method was immunoSEQ multiplex PCR. This sample carries approximately 140,000 clones, approximately 57% of them seen once, and the ten largest clones take around 1.8%. Study observations and caveats: No immune exposure information besides CMV serostatus was available.

The junction had 7 bases not matched to a gene; V was cut back by 5 bases and J by 3 bases. This CDR3 region has 15 residues. CDR1 and CDR2 from the germline V gene are SGHTA and FQGTGA. The TCR sequence derives from a male donor in good health and CMV-seronegative. This chain joins TRBV7-3 and TRBJ2-3; 8 nucleotides line up with TRBD2. The sample was PBMCs. The CDR3 spells CASSPTGTSTDTQYF. DNA for the CDR3: TGTGCCAGCAGCCCTACCGGGACTAGTACAGATACGCAGTATTTT.